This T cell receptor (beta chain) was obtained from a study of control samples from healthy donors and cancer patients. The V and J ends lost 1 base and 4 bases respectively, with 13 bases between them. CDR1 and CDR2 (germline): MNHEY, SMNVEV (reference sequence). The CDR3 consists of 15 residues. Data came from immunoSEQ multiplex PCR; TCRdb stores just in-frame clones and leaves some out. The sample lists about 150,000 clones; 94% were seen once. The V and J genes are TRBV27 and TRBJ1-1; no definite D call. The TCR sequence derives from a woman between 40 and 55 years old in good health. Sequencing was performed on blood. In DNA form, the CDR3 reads TGTGCCAGCAGTTTATTGCCCCTTCGAGGCACTGAAGCTTTCTTT. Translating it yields CASSLLPLRGTEAFF.